This TCR beta chain is from a study of response to subunit inactivated influenza vaccine. The V gene end was trimmed by 4 bases and the J gene end by 7 bases; junction bases not matched to a gene: 8. The CDR3 has 16 amino acids. Germline V gene lookup returns CDR1 SGHDT and CDR2 YYEEEE. TCRdb re-called the RT-PCR reads with MiXCR, one entry per CDR3 protein. The profile shows under 200,000 distinct CDR3 sequences, 9.5% to 15% of them singletons. The same data also contributed to another study, on T cells expressing NK-cell markers. That study reports: Libraries used 5'RACE template switching adding universal primer site and UMIs. Beta-chain profiling covered CD3+CD56+NKG2C+, CD3+CD56+NKG2C- and CD3+CD56-NKG2C+ sorted subsets. In several experiments, sorting was restricted to alpha-beta TCR T cells by an anti-gamma-delta TCR antibody. NKG2C+ dominant clonotypes from 5 or 6 donors made up about 1.0-7.5% of CD8+ T cells. Four donors likewise had their CD3+CD56-NKG2C+ fraction led by these clonotypes.

This chain links TRBV5-6 with TRBJ2-2; 12 bases align to TRBD2. The material sequenced was CD8+ T cells sorted from PBMCs, taken approximately 13 days after vaccination. The receptor comes from a man between 50 and 59 years old who received an inactivated influenza vaccine. The CDR3 protein is CASSAGLAGPFGELFF. The CDR3 DNA sequence: TGTGCCAGCAGCGCCGGACTAGCGGGACCCTTCGGGGAGCTGTTTTTT.